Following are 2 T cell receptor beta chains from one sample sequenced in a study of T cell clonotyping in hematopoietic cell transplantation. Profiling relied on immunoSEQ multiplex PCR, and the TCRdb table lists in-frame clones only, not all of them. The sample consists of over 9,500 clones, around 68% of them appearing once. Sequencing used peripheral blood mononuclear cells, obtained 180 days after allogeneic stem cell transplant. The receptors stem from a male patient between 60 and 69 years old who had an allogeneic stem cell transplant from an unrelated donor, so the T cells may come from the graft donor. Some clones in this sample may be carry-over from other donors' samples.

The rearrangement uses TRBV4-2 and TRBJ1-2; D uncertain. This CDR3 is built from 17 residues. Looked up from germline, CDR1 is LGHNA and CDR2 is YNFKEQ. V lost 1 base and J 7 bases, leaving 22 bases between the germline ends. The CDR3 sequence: CASSQVAGRGREVGYTF. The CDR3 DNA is TGTGCCAGCAGCCAAGTCGCTGGTCGGGGAAGAGAAGTTGGCTACACCTTC.

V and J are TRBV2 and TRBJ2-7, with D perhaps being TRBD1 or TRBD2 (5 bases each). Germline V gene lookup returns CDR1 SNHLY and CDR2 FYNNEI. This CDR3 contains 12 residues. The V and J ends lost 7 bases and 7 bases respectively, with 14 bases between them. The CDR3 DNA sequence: TGTGCCAGCAAGGACAACGGGGAAGAGCAGTACTTC. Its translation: CASKDNGEEQYF.